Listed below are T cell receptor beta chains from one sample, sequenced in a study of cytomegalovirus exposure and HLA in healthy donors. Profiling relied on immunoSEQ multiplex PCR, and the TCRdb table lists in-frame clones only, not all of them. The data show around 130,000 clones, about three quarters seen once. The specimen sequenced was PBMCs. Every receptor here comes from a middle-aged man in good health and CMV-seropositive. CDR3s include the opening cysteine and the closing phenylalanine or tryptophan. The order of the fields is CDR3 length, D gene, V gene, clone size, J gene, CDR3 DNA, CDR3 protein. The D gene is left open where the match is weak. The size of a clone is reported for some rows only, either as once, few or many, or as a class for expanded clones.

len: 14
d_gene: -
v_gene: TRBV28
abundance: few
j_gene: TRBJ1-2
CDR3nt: TGTGCCACTCTCCTGCTGGCAGCGAACTATGGCTACACCTTC
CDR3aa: CATLLLAANYGYTF

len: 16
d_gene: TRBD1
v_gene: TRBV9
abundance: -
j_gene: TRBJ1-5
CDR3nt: TGTGCCAGCAGCGTTGGGACAGGGAGGGACAATCAGCCCCAGCATTTT
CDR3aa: CASSVGTGRDNQPQHF

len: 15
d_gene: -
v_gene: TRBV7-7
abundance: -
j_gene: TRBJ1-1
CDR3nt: TGTGCCAGCAGAACAAAGGGGGTCGGATGGACTGAAGCTTTCTTT
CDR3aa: CASRTKGVGWTEAFF

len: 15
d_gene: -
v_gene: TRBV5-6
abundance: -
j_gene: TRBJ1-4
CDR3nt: TGTGCCAGCAGCTTGGGGGTGCGGCAAAATGAAAAACTGTTTTTT
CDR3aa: CASSLGVRQNEKLFF

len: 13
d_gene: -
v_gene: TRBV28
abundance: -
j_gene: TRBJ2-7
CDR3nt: TGTGCCAGCGGGACGGGAGCACCCTACGAGCAGTACTTC
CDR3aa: CASGTGAPYEQYF

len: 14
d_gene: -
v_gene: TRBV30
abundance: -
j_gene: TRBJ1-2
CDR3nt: TGTGCCTGGAGTACCCGGACGGGGAAGAGCGGCTACACCTTC
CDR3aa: CAWSTRTGKSGYTF

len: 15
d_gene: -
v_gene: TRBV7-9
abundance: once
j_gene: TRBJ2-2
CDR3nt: TGTGCCAGCAGCTACGGACTCACGAACACCGGGGAGCTGTTTTTT
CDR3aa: CASSYGLTNTGELFF

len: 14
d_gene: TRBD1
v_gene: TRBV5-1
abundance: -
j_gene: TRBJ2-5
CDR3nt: TGCGCCAGCAGCTTGGGACAGGGAGCAGAGACCCAGTACTTC
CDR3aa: CASSLGQGAETQYF

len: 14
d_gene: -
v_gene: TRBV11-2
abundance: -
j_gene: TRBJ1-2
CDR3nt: TGTGCCAGCAGCATGGACACGACTAACTATGGCTACACCTTC
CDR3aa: CASSMDTTNYGYTF

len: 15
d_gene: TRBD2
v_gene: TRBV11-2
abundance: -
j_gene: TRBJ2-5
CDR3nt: TGTGCCAGCAGCTTAGGCGGGAGAGGGCAAGAGACCCAGTACTTC
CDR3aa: CASSLGGRGQETQYF

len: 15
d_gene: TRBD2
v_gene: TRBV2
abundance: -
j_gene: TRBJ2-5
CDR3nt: TGTGCCAGCAGTGTAACAGCGGGGGGCGGAGAGACCCAGTACTTC
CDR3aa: CASSVTAGGGETQYF

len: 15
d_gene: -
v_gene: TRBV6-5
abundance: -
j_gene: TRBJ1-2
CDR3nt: TGTGCCAGCAGCCTCGGGCCGGACAGACGACGTGGCTACACCTTC
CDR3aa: CASSLGPDRRRGYTF

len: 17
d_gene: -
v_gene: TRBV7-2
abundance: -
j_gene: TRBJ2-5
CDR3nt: TGTGCCAGCAGCTTAGCGGGGGGGCCCCGGGTAACAGAGACCCAGTACTTC
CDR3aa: CASSLAGGPRVTETQYF

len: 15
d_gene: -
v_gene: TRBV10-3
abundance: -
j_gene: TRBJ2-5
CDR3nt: TGTGCCATCAGTGAGTGGCCTAGCTCGGGGAAGACCCAGTACTTC
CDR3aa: CAISEWPSSGKTQYF

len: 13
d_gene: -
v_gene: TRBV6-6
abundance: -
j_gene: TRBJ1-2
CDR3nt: TGTGCCAGCGTTCCACAGGTTAACTATGGCTACACCTTC
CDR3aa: CASVPQVNYGYTF

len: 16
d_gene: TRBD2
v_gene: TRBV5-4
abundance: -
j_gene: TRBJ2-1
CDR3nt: TGTGCCAGCAGACGTTGGCGGGAGGGCCCCTACAATGAGCAGTTCTTC
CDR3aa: CASRRWREGPYNEQFF

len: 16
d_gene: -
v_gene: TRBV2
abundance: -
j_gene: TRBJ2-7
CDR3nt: TGTGCCAGCAGTATCGCTGGGCGGGGGCGAAACTACGAGCAGTACTTC
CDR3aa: CASSIAGRGRNYEQYF

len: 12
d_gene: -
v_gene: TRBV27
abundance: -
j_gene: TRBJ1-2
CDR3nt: TGTGCCAGCAGTAGCCAGGATCATGGCTACACCTTC
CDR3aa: CASSSQDHGYTF

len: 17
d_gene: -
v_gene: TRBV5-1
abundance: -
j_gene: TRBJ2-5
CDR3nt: TGCGCCAGCAGTTTAGGCTCACAACTTCGGAGAGGGGAGACCCAGTACTTC
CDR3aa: CASSLGSQLRRGETQYF

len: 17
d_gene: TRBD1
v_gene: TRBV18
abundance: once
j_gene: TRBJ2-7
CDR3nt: TGTGCCAGCTCGGGGGCCCGACAGGGACCGGTTTCCTACGAGCAGTACTTC
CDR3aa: CASSGARQGPVSYEQYF

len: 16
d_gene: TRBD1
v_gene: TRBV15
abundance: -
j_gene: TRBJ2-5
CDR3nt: TGTGCCACCAGCAGATCCGGGACAGGGGTTATAGAGACCCAGTACTTC
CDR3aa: CATSRSGTGVIETQYF

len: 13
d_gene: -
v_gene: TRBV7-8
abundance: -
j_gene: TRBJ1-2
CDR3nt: TGTGCCAGCAGCTTAGCAGGGGTTTATGGCTACACCTTC
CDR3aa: CASSLAGVYGYTF

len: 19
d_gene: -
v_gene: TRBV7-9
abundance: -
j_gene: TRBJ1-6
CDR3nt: TGTGCCAGCAGTTTCTTGGGCCCGACCCCTCGACATATCGGTTCACCCCTCCACTTT
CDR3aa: CASSFLGPTPRHIGSPLHF

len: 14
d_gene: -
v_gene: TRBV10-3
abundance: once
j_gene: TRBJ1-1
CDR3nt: TGTGCCATCAGCGAGGTGCGGGGCGGAACTGAAGCTTTCTTT
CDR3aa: CAISEVRGGTEAFF

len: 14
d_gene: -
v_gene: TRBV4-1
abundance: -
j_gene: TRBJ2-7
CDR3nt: TGCGCCAGCAGCCAAGGGAGCCTGTCCTACGAGCAGTACTTC
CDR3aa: CASSQGSLSYEQYF

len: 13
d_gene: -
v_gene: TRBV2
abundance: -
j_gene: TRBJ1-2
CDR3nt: TGTGCCAGCAGTCCCAGTCCTAACTATGGCTACACCTTC
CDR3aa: CASSPSPNYGYTF

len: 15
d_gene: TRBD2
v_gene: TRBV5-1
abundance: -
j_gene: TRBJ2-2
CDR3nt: TGCGCCAGCAGGTTGGCGGGAGATGGAACCGGGGAGCTGTTTTTT
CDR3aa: CASRLAGDGTGELFF

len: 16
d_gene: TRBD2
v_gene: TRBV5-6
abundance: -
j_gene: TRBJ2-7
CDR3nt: TGTGCCAGCAGCTTGGGGCTAGCGGGAAATAACTACGAGCAGTACTTC
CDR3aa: CASSLGLAGNNYEQYF

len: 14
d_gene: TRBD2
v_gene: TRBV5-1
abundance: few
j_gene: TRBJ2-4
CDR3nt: TGCGCCAGCACCTCGACTAGCGGGGGAAACATTCAGTACTTC
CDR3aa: CASTSTSGGNIQYF

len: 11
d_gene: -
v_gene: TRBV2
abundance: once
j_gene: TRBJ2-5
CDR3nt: TGTGCCAGCTTGGCGGGGGAGACCCAGTACTTC
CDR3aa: CASLAGETQYF

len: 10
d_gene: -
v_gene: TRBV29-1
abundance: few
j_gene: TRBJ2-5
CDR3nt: TGCAGCGCGTCCCAAGAGACCCAGTACTTC
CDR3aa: CSASQETQYF

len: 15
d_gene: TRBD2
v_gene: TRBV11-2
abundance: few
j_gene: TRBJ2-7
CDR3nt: TGTGCCAGCAGCCCAGAAGGACTAGCGGGGGTTGAGCAGTACTTC
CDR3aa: CASSPEGLAGVEQYF

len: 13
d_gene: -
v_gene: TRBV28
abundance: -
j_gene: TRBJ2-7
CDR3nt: TGTGCCAGCAGTTTAGACAGGACCTACGAGCAGTACTTC
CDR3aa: CASSLDRTYEQYF

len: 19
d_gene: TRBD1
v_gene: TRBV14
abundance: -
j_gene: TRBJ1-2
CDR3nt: TGTGCCAGCAGTCAAGGATTTCGGGACAGGGCTCGCAACGGCGATGGCTACACCTTC
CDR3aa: CASSQGFRDRARNGDGYTF

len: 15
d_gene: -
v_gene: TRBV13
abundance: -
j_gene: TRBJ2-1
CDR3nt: TGTGCCAGCAGCTTAGGCCCCCTCGGGTACGATGAGCAGTTCTTC
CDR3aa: CASSLGPLGYDEQFF

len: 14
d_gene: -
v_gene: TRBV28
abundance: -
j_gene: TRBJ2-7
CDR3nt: TGTGCCACCCACACTCTAGCGCGCGCCTACGAGCAGTACTTC
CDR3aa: CATHTLARAYEQYF

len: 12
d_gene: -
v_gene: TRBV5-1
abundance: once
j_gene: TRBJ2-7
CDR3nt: TGCGCCAGCAGCTTGGATAGGGGGGAGCAGTACTTC
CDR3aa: CASSLDRGEQYF

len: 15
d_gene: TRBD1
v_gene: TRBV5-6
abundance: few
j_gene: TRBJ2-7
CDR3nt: TGTGCCAGCAGCAAACTGGGACAGGGAGCCCACGAGCAGTACTTC
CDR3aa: CASSKLGQGAHEQYF

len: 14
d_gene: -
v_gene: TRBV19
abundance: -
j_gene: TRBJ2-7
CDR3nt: TGTGCCACCAGCCCCGGGACTGCCCGAGTCGAGCAGTACTTC
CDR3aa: CATSPGTARVEQYF

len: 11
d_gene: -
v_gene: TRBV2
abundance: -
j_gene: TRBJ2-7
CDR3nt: TGTGCCAGCAGGACAGTCTACGAGCAGTACTTC
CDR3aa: CASRTVYEQYF

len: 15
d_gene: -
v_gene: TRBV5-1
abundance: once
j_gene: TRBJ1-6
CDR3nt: TGCGCCAGCAGCTTCGGGACAAGTTTTGATTCACCCCTCCACTTT
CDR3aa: CASSFGTSFDSPLHF

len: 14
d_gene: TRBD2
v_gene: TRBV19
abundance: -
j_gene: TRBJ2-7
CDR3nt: TGTGCCAGTAGTCTAAACCCGGGAGGACGTGCGCAGTACTTC
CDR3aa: CASSLNPGGRAQYF

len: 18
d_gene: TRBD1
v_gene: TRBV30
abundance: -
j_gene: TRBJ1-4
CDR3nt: TGTGCCTGGAGCCTAACAGGGGAATGGGGGTCAACTAATGAAAAACTGTTTTTT
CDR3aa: CAWSLTGEWGSTNEKLFF

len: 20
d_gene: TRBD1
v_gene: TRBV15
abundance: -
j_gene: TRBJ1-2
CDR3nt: TGTGCCACCAGCAGAGATCTTATTGGTGAGGGACAGGCACGTAACTATGGCTACACCTTC
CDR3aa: CATSRDLIGEGQARNYGYTF

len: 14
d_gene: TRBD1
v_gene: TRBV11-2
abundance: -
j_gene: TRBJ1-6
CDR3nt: TGTGCCAGCAGGGGACAGGGCTGGGATTCACCCCTCCACTTT
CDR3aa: CASRGQGWDSPLHF

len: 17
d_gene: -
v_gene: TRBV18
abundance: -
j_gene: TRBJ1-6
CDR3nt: TGTGCCAGCTCACTCAGTCGGGAGACCGCCTATAATTCACCCCTCCACTTT
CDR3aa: CASSLSRETAYNSPLHF